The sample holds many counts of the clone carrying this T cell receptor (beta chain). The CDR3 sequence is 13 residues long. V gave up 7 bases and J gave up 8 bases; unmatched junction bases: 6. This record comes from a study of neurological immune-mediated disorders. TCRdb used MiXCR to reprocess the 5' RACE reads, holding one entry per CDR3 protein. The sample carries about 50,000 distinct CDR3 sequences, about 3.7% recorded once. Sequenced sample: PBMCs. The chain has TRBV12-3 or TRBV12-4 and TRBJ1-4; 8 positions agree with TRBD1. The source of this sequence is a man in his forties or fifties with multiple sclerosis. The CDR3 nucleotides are TGTGCCAGCACGGGACAGGCGGAAGAAAAACTGTTTTTT. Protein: CASTGQAEEKLFF.